This TCR beta chain was captured in a study of technical replicates of blood from four donors. The assay was immunoSEQ multiplex PCR, and TCRdb's table has in-frame clones only and misses some. Of 75,000 to 90,000 clones in the sample, approximately 90% were seen once. Per germline, CDR1 LGHNA and CDR2 YNFKEQ. V shed 2 bases and J 4 bases; nucleotides not matched to a gene: 5. The CDR3 has 15 residues. This receptor was obtained from a human donor in good health. The material sequenced was T cells isolated from PBMCs. This rearrangement joins TRBV4-2 to TRBJ2-7, with 10 bases aligning to TRBD1. The CDR3 protein is CASSQRQGAKYEQYF. The CDR3 nucleotides are TGTGCCAGCAGCCAAAGACAGGGGGCGAAATACGAGCAGTACTTC.